This TCR beta chain is drawn from a study of T cell changes during pregnancy in multiple sclerosis. Trimming took 6 bases from V and 5 from J, leaving 20 bases between them. Germline V gene lookup returns CDR1 SGHTA and CDR2 FQGNSA. The CDR3 extends over 16 amino acids. Clones were sequenced by immunoSEQ multiplex PCR, and TCRdb holds only the in-frame ones, with some missing. This sample has around 21,000 clones, with roughly nine tenths found just once. The clonotype was recovered from a female donor in good health, enrolled as a control in a pregnancy study. The source material was CD8+ T cells from peripheral blood mononuclear cells, sampled in the third trimester of pregnancy. The V gene is TRBV7-2, the J gene TRBJ2-1, with D possibly TRBD2 on 6 matching bases. The CDR3 region has the DNA TGTGCCAGCAGGTCGCCCGGGACTTCACGCAACAATGAGCAGTTCTTC. As protein: CASRSPGTSRNNEQFF.